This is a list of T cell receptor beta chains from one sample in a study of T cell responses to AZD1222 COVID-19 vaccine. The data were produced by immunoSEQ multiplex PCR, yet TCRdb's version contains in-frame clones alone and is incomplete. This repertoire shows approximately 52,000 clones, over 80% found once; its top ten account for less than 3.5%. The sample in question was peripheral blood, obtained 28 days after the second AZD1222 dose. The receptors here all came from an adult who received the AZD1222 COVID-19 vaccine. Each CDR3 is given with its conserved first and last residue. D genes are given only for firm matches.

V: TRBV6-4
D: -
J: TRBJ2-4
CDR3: CASSVSALGKNIQYF
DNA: TGTGCCAGCAGTGTTAGCGCTTTAGGGAAAAACATTCAGTACTTC

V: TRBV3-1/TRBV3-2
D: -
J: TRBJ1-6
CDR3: CASSQGGAPLHF
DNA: TGTGCCAGCAGCCAAGGAGGGGCACCCCTCCACTTT

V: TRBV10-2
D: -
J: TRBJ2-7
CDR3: CASSDYSQGSEQYF
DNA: TGCGCCAGCAGTGACTATTCACAGGGATCCGAGCAGTACTTC

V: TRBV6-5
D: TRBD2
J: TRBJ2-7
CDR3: CASRAETSGGEQYF
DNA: TGTGCCAGCAGGGCGGAGACTAGCGGGGGCGAGCAGTACTTC

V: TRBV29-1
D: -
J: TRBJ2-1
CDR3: CSVDREQFF
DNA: TGCAGCGTTGACAGGGAGCAGTTCTTC

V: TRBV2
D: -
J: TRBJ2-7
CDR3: CASSERPSSRQYF
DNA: TGTGCCAGCAGTGAACGACCCTCCTCCCGGCAGTACTTC

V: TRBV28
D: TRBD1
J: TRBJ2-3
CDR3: CASSSPGQGDRVADTQYF
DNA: TGTGCCAGCAGTTCCCCCGGCCAAGGGGACAGGGTTGCAGATACGCAGTATTTT

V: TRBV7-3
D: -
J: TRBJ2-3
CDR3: CASSLMDGMDTQYF
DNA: TGTGCCAGCAGCTTAATGGACGGGATGGATACGCAGTATTTT

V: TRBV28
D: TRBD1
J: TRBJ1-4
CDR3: CASSPNRGREKLFF
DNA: TGTGCCAGCAGTCCCAACAGGGGAAGGGAAAAACTGTTTTTT

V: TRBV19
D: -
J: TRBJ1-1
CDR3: CASSGQIGAFF
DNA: TGTGCCAGTAGCGGCCAGATCGGGGCTTTCTTT

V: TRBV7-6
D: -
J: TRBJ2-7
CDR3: CASSLGALNSDEQYF
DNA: TGTGCCAGCAGCTTAGGGGCCTTAAATTCCGACGAGCAGTACTTC

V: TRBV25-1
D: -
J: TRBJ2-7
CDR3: CASSEVTGYEQYF
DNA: TGTGCCAGCAGTGAGGTCACCGGCTACGAGCAGTACTTC

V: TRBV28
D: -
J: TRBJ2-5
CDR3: CASRPGGVLRETQYF
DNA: TGTGCCAGCAGGCCGGGGGGCGTGTTGAGGGAGACCCAGTACTTC

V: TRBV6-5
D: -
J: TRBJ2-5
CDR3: CASSTGPGETQYF
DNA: TGTGCCAGCAGTACCGGGCCCGGAGAGACCCAGTACTTC